Included here is one T cell receptor beta chain sequence, with context. Its antigen is as yet unknown. Generated by immunoSEQ multiplex PCR, the TCRdb table keeps only in-frame clones and is missing some. Here the sample spans about 380,000 clones, about 96% being singletons. CD8 memory was a combination that joined CD45RO+ cells with CCR7-negative CD45RA+ TemRA cells. Germline loops: CDR1 SEHNR, CDR2 FQNEAQ (reference sequence). The CDR3 is made up of 14 amino acids. J gave up 7 bases and V 6 bases, and 5 bases lay outside the gene matches. The data belong to a study of shared clonotypes between healthy human individuals. Study details: The study used three CD4 naive, three CD4 memory, two CD8 naive and one CD8 memory plate per donor. General observations from the study: Richness estimates generally favored naive over memory subsets.

Input material: memory CD8+ T cells sorted from blood. Regarding subset: CD45RO+ cells pooled with CCR7-negative TemRA cells. The V call is TRBV7-9, the J call TRBJ2-1, with TRBD2 matching 11 bases. The TCR sequence derives from a man aged 30 to 39 in good health. CDR3 coding DNA: TGTGCCAGCAGTATAGCGGGAGGGGCTAATGAGCAGTTCTTC. The encoded protein is CASSIAGGANEQFF.